This section outlines one T cell receptor (beta chain) sequence together with its context. There are 14 residues in the CDR3. V was pared by 5 bases and J by 9 bases, with 6 bases of the junction left unmatched. Germline assignment: CDR1 MNHEY and CDR2 SVGAGI. The record originates from a study of blood T cell repertoires in COVID-19. Measured with immunoSEQ multiplex PCR; TCRdb has only the in-frame clones, and not every one. The sample lists 250,000 to 350,000 clones, about 87% occurring once. The receptor was isolated from a woman in her 30s who had recovered from COVID-19. Sample: PBMCs or T cells enriched from blood (not recorded which). The V gene is TRBV6-5, the J gene TRBJ1-5, with 11 bases aligning to TRBD1. CDR3 nucleotides: TGTGCCAGCAGTCCGGGACAGGGGGTTCGGCCCCAGCATTTT. It specifies CASSPGQGVRPQHF.